The following is a TCR beta chain sequence with its context. The antigen is unknown. This entry belongs to a study of cytomegalovirus exposure and HLA in healthy donors. Between the trimmed V and J ends, which lost 7 bases and 9 bases, there was a span of 9 bases. Germline-derived CDR1 and CDR2 are MGHDK and SYGVNS. This CDR3 spans 11 amino acids. Study-level points and caveats: Accounts indicate the classifier identified cytomegalovirus status with strong specificity and sensitivity. Sequencing had likely introduced a cluster of highly shared sequence variants as an artifact. Rarity held for most TCR sequences, but there were some public TCRs that occurred in many donors.

It was with 60 Vbeta and 13 Jbeta primers that the PCR ran. Here immunoSEQ multiplex PCR was the method, and the copy in TCRdb shows in-frame clones only, minus some. This sample has around 200,000 clones, with around 62% found just once. The sample was PBMCs. The chain joins TRBV25-1 to TRBJ1-4; possibly TRBD1 for D (5 bases). The sequence came from a man between 40 and 49 years old in good health and CMV-seronegative. CDR3 sequence: CASKLDKKLFF. The CDR3 region has the DNA TGTGCCAGCAAGTTGGACAAAAAACTGTTTTTT. The variable domain in full, with the rest retrieved from reference TRBV25-1 and TRBJ1-4, is EADIYQTPRYLVIGTGKKITLECSQTMGHDKMYWYQQDPGMELHLIHYSYGVNSTEKGDLSSESTVSRIRTEHFPLTLESARPSHTSQYLCASKLDKKLFFGSGTQLSVL.